The T cell receptor beta chain described here comes from a study of T cells in Graves' hyperthyroidism and ophthalmopathy (dated by TCRdb to between 2017 and 2020). In terms of the full investigation: Peripheral blood was collected at initial diagnosis, before any treatment. Following sampling, methimazole starting at 30 mg daily was given to hyperthyroidism patients, and high-dose intravenous methylprednisolone was given to ophthalmopathy patients. Prospective prediction of ophthalmopathy was tested in an independent validation cohort consisting of about 19 hyperthyroidism patients and some 17 patients who later progressed to ophthalmopathy. The paper reports TCR Vbeta CDR3 sequencing of 135 peripheral blood samples: 40 or so ophthalmopathy, about 75 hyperthyroidism and approximately 17 progressor patients. To identify distinguishing TCR V-J signatures, a discovery cohort of around 98 patients was used, comprising 43 with Graves' ophthalmopathy and 57 with stable Graves' hyperthyroidism. Thyroid tissue and blood T-cell repertoires from six Graves' hyperthyroidism patients were also compared in the study. The 90 or so discovery patients were randomly split 7:3 into training and test sets.

In the ophthalmopathy patients, disease was moderately to severely active, with a Clinical Activity Score of 3 or more, a NOSPECS grade of 4 or more, and a duration of less than 3 months. The study excluded patients with uncontrolled infections, other autoimmune diseases, pregnancy or lactation. Clinical symptoms, serum thyroxine and TRAb, thyroid ultrasound, and orbital computed tomography formed the basis for the diagnoses. PBMCs were isolated from about 10 ml of fresh peripheral blood by Ficoll-Paque density gradient centrifugation. Trizol reagent was used to extract total RNA, and RNA quality was then checked on an Agilent 2100 Bioanalyzer. Overall study results and their limits: Most expanded thyroid clonotypes (frequency above 0.001) were also found in blood, which suggests that blood repertoires may mirror thyroid immune responses. No statistical method was used to set the sample size in advance, and investigators knew the group allocation. In validation, progression to ophthalmopathy was predicted by the model with about 70% sensitivity and around 75% specificity, a median of about 6 months before onset. A model built on a 13 V-J signature distinguished ophthalmopathy from stable hyperthyroidism, reaching 87.88% sensitivity and around 81% specificity in cross-validation and 80%/75% in testing.

The TCR beta CDR3 regions were amplified from the RNA transcripts. A first-round RT-PCR of the TCR CDR3 used the HTBI primer set with the Qiagen OneStep RT-PCR kit. Libraries were constructed in a second round of multiplex PCR, after which size selection and purification were performed. Libraries were sequenced paired-end with 100 bp reads on an Illumina HiSeq2000. The authors' pipeline ran thus. SOAPnuke was used to process the raw data, removing reads that contained adapters or uncalled bases, had a mean Phred below 15, or lacked an exact match to the constant primer or identifier. COPE v1.2.5 was used to merge high-quality paired reads, and clonotypes were defined as unique nucleotide sequences. MiTCR v1.1 was used to align clonotypes to the IMGT TRBV, TRBD and TRBJ reference segments. Only V-J combinations with frequency above 0.0001, covering 99% to 99.2% of repertoires, were analysed. The TCS score was defined as F50 (clonal expansion) divided by E x V (chaos), with BLOSUM62-based TCRdist calculated between CDR3 peptides within each V-J. Welch's t-statistics and random forest reduced 500 to 650 V-J features to around 14, which were used in a naive Bayes classifier (R e1071). The raw public reads went through TCRdb reprocessing: fastp at Q25, MiXCR clone calling, in-frame beta chains kept. All rows with the same CDR3 protein become a single entry with the most common DNA and genes. The V and J calls come from TCRdb's annotation, not from the publication. The sample table shows about 600,000 distinct CDR3 sequences, and roughly 15% are seen once. Roughly an eighth of the sample goes to the ten largest clones.

This clonotype was seen more than once but under ten times. Its antigen target is currently unknown. The sample holds no much larger clone one base away, and base qualities are not on file. Input material: blood. This receptor was obtained from a woman aged 50 to 60 with Graves' ophthalmopathy.

The DNA sequence follows: TGTGCCAGCAGCGTAGACGAGCGGGGATACAATGAGCAGTTCTTC. This sequence encodes CASSVDERGYNEQFF. This receptor chain uses TRBV9 and TRBJ2-1, with 7 bases in between that match TRBD2. The cysteine opens and the phenylalanine closes a CDR3 of 15 amino acids. Only CDR3 DNA is held: 45 bases, read in frame from base 1. The germline V end is reduced by 0 bases and the J end by 4 bases; junction bases left unmatched: 4. Sequences SGDLS (CDR1) and YYNGEE (CDR2) are obtained from the germline V gene.